This TCR beta chain appears in the sequencing data of a study of blood T cell repertoires in COVID-19. Study details: Specimens from acute and convalescent COVID-19 originated in the United States, Italy and Spain. In each case, the material was cDNA or gDNA derived from T cells, B-cell-depleted T cells, or PBMCs.

The CDR3 totals 18 residues. With V trimmed by 1 base and J by 0 bases, 6 bases remained unmatched. The V gene's germline CDR1 is LNHNV and CDR2 YYDKDF (reference sequence). Profiling relied on immunoSEQ multiplex PCR, and the TCRdb table lists in-frame clones only, not all of them. The sample lists more than 65,000 clones, about 73% occurring once. The source of this sequence is a woman aged 70-85 years with acute or convalescent COVID-19. What was sequenced was peripheral blood. V usage is TRBV15 and J usage is TRBJ1-3; the match to TRBD1 covers 10 bases. CDR3 DNA sequence: TGTGCCACCAGCAGAGCCGGGACAGGGGAAATCTCTGGAAACACCATATATTTT. This sequence encodes CATSRAGTGEISGNTIYF.